This is a list of T cell receptor beta chains from one sample in a study of T cell changes during pregnancy in multiple sclerosis. TCRdb keeps only in-frame clones here, not all; method: immunoSEQ multiplex PCR. The table has 65,000 to 85,000 clones, around 90% seen once. The sequenced sample was peripheral blood, obtained in the first trimester of pregnancy. The receptor source for this set is a female donor in good health, enrolled as a control in a pregnancy study. CDR3s include the opening cysteine and the closing phenylalanine or tryptophan. A D gene is named only where the DNA matches it firmly. The size field is filled for only some rows; it gives once, few, many or a size class.

TRBV5-1	.	TRBD1	TRBJ2-7	CASSLAGTGAWEQYF	TGCGCCAGCAGCTTGGCTGGGACAGGGGCGTGGGAGCAGTACTTC
TRBV25-1	.	TRBD1	TRBJ1-2	CASSDPQGATYGYTF	TGTGCCAGCAGTGACCCTCAGGGGGCGACCTATGGCTACACCTTC
TRBV18	.	.	TRBJ1-4	CASSQGAGEKLFF	TGTGCCAGCTCACAAGGGGCCGGTGAAAAACTGTTTTTT
TRBV5-3	.	.	TRBJ1-5	CARSLSCRQPQHF	TGTGCCAGAAGCTTGTCCTGCAGACAGCCCCAGCATTTT
TRBV5-1	.	TRBD1	TRBJ2-7	CASSPRQGRYEQYF	TGCGCCAGCAGCCCCAGACAGGGCCGCTACGAGCAGTACTTC
TRBV15	.	.	TRBJ1-1	CATSRDPLGSWTEAFF	TGTGCCACCAGCAGAGATCCCCTGGGCTCGTGGACTGAAGCTTTCTTT
TRBV5-6	.	.	TRBJ2-7	CASSGSSYEQYF	TGTGCCAGCAGCGGGAGCTCCTACGAGCAGTACTTC
TRBV5-1	.	TRBD1	TRBJ1-2	CASSSTGAKAAGYTF	TGCGCCAGCAGTTCTACAGGGGCTAAGGCCGCCGGCTACACCTTC
TRBV27	.	TRBD2	TRBJ2-7	CASSPRLAGALEQYF	TGTGCCAGCAGTCCAAGACTAGCGGGCGCTCTCGAGCAGTACTTC
TRBV6-1	.	.	TRBJ2-2	CASVGASYTGELFF	TGTGCCAGCGTGGGGGCCTCGTACACCGGGGAGCTGTTTTTT
TRBV7-2	.	.	TRBJ2-3	CASSSDGVSSTDTQYF	TGTGCCAGCAGCTCAGACGGGGTATCTAGCACAGATACGCAGTATTTT
TRBV9	once	TRBD2	TRBJ2-3	CASSVEFQAGGRPDTQYF	TGTGCCAGCAGCGTAGAATTTCAAGCGGGAGGGCGCCCAGATACGCAGTATTTT
TRBV6-1	.	TRBD1	TRBJ1-4	CASSDRDRTKLFF	TGTGCCAGCAGTGATCGGGACAGGACGAAACTGTTTTTT
TRBV5-1	once	.	TRBJ2-5	CASSLAGFGQETQYF	TGCGCCAGCAGCTTGGCAGGGTTCGGGCAAGAGACCCAGTACTTC
TRBV2	.	.	TRBJ1-1	CASLEMNTEAFF	TGTGCCAGCTTGGAGATGAACACTGAAGCTTTCTTT
TRBV5-1	.	TRBD2	TRBJ2-5	CASSIRLAGVQETQYF	TGCGCCAGCAGCATCAGACTAGCGGGCGTTCAAGAGACCCAGTACTTC
TRBV12-5	.	.	TRBJ1-1	CASGLYVNTEAFF	TGTGCTAGTGGTTTGTATGTGAACACTGAAGCTTTCTTT
TRBV5-6	.	.	TRBJ2-2	CASSQTDRTTGELFF	TGTGCCAGCAGCCAAACCGACAGGACCACCGGGGAGCTGTTTTTT
TRBV7-6	once	TRBD2	TRBJ2-6	CASSPSGEGGANVLTF	TGTGCCAGCAGCCCCAGCGGGGAGGGGGGGGCCAACGTCCTGACTTTC
TRBV29-1	once	TRBD2	TRBJ2-1	CSGVPTSGEQFF	TGCAGCGGCGTGCCTACTAGCGGTGAGCAGTTCTTC
TRBV9	.	.	TRBJ2-1	CASSVLGFAGGEQFF	TGTGCCAGCAGCGTACTTGGGTTCGCGGGTGGTGAGCAGTTCTTC
TRBV6-1	once	TRBD2	TRBJ2-1	CASLRGTSGTGEQFF	TGTGCCAGCCTGAGGGGGACTAGCGGGACAGGTGAGCAGTTCTTC
TRBV27	.	TRBD1	TRBJ1-2	CASTVLGQGTIGYTF	TGTGCCAGCACTGTTTTGGGACAGGGGACGATAGGCTACACCTTC
TRBV27	.	.	TRBJ2-5	CASIFGETQYF	TGTGCCAGCATTTTCGGAGAGACCCAGTACTTC
TRBV7-2	.	TRBD2	TRBJ2-3	CASSFPSGSTDTQYF	TGTGCCAGCAGCTTTCCTAGCGGTAGCACAGATACGCAGTATTTT
TRBV7-8	.	TRBD1	TRBJ2-2	CASTKFSGGGDRPYTGELFF	TGTGCCAGCACCAAATTTTCTGGGGGTGGGGACAGGCCCTACACCGGGGAGCTGTTTTTT
TRBV11-3	few	.	TRBJ1-3	CASSLGGNSGNTIYF	TGTGCCAGCAGCTTAGGAGGGAACTCTGGAAACACCATATATTTT
TRBV5-1	.	TRBD1	TRBJ2-7	CASSLFWDRGSYEQYF	TGCGCCAGCAGCTTATTCTGGGACAGGGGGTCTTACGAGCAGTACTTC
TRBV5-4	.	.	TRBJ1-6	CASSLPGGNSPLHF	TGTGCCAGCAGCTTGCCGGGGGGGAATTCACCCCTCCACTTT
TRBV30	few	TRBD1	TRBJ1-6	CAWSGGQGYNSYWAPLHF	TGTGCCTGGAGTGGGGGACAGGGGTATAATTCCTACTGGGCGCCCCTCCACTTT
TRBV5-4	.	.	TRBJ2-7	CASSSRASYEQYF	TGTGCCAGCAGCTCCAGGGCCTCCTACGAGCAGTACTTC
TRBV11-1	.	.	TRBJ1-6	CASSLSGINSPLHF	TGTGCCAGCAGCTTATCGGGGATTAATTCACCCCTCCACTTT
TRBV15	.	.	TRBJ2-7	CATSRGGGANYEQYF	TGTGCCACCAGCAGAGGAGGGGGGGCCAACTACGAGCAGTACTTC
TRBV27	.	.	TRBJ1-5	CASSFGGVNQPQHF	TGTGCCAGCAGTTTTGGGGGGGTCAATCAGCCCCAGCATTTT
TRBV4-1	few	.	TRBJ2-4	CASSQRGGSSKNIQYF	TGCGCCAGCAGCCAGCGTGGAGGGTCGTCCAAAAACATTCAGTACTTC
TRBV5-1	.	.	TRBJ2-5	CASSLLPSGQQETQYF	TGCGCCAGCAGCTTGTTGCCATCCGGACAGCAAGAGACCCAGTACTTC
TRBV9	once	TRBD1	TRBJ1-6	CASSATTGGRDSPLHF	TGTGCCAGCAGCGCGACGACAGGGGGCCGGGATTCACCCCTCCACTTT
TRBV27	.	.	TRBJ1-2	CASSLSRGASYGYTF	TGTGCCAGCAGTTTATCGCGGGGAGCCTCCTATGGCTACACCTTC
TRBV7-8	.	.	TRBJ2-2	CASSPIRAGELFF	TGTGCCAGCAGCCCTATCCGGGCCGGGGAGCTGTTTTTT
TRBV7-2	.	TRBD2	TRBJ2-1	CASSSTSGRGNEQFF	TGTGCCAGCAGCTCCACTAGCGGGAGAGGGAATGAGCAGTTCTTC
TRBV5-1	.	.	TRBJ2-3	CASSLATGESTDTQYF	TGCGCCAGCAGCTTGGCCACGGGAGAGAGCACAGATACGCAGTATTTT
TRBV5-5	.	TRBD1	TRBJ1-6	CASSPYHRDSNSPLHF	TGTGCCAGCAGCCCCTATCACCGGGACAGCAATTCACCCCTCCACTTT
TRBV14	.	.	TRBJ1-2	CASSQSGHLNYGYTF	TGTGCCAGCAGCCAGTCGGGACACCTTAACTATGGCTACACCTTC
TRBV5-6	.	TRBD1	TRBJ2-7	CASSFYQGAVAYEQYF	TGTGCCAGCAGCTTCTATCAGGGGGCCGTCGCCTACGAGCAGTACTTC
TRBV2	.	TRBD2	TRBJ2-3	CASSDSAGTSVLTDTQYF	TGTGCCAGCAGTGACTCAGCGGGGACTAGCGTGTTGACAGATACGCAGTATTTT
TRBV4-2	.	TRBD2	TRBJ2-3	CASSPGLAGDYTQYF	TGTGCCAGCAGCCCGGGACTAGCGGGGGACTATACGCAGTATTTT
TRBV18	.	TRBD1	TRBJ2-1	CASSPTGTGAHNEQFF	TGTGCCAGCTCCCCTACCGGGACAGGGGCCCACAATGAGCAGTTCTTC
TRBV11-1	.	.	TRBJ1-1	CASSSDRVNTEAFF	TGTGCCAGCAGCTCCGACAGAGTTAACACTGAAGCTTTCTTT